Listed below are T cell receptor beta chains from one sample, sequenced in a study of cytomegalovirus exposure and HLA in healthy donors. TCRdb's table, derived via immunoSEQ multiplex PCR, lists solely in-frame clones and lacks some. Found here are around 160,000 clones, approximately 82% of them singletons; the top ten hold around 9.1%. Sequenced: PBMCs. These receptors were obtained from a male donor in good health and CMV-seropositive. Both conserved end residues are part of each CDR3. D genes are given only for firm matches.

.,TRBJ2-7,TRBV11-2,CASSLAHEQYF
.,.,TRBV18,CASSPGQGSSYEQYF
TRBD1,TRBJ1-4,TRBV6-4,CASSASGTGGGYEKLFF
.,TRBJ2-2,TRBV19,CASSPQYGSRTGELFF
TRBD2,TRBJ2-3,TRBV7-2,CASSSGLAGGADTQYF
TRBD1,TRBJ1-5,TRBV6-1,CASSPRDRVSQPQHF
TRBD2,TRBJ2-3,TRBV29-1,CSAGLAGDTQYF
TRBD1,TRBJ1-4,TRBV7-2,CASSLFTGETEKLFF
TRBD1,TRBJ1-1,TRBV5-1,CASSSRDRGTEAFF
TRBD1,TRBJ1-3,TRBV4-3,CASSQDTRTGTGNTIYF
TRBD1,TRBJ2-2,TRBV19,CASRTGSGTGELFF
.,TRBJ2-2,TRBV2,CASSEARGTGELFF
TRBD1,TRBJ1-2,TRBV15,CATSKDRGPGGYTF
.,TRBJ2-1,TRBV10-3,CAISEPDAGSYNEQFF
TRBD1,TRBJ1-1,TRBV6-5,CAISSGQGASEAFF
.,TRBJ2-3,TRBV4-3,CASSQGGTSTQYF
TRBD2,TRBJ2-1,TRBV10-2,CASRQGLAYNEQFF
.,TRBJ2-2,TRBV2,CAGNEGAPFAAGELFF
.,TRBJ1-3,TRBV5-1,CASSSFDATQAGNTIYF
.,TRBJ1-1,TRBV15,CATSRPEELTHTEAFF
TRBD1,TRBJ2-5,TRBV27,CASSSGQGGPQYF
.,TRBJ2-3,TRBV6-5,CASSARQPSTDTQYF